Each of the 15 T cell receptor beta chains below was sequenced from the same sample in a study of spatial heterogeneity in lung cancer. Time point here: sample taken at primary tumor resection. Unsorted whole RNA of tumor, nontumor lung or frozen PBMC was sequenced. TCRdb analysed the 5' RACE reads with MiXCR anew, one entry per CDR3 protein. Of around 9,800 distinct CDR3 sequences listed, around 6.5% were seen once; the top ten hold roughly 28%. The sequenced sample was PBMCs, obtained at surgery. These receptors came from a male donor with early-stage non-small cell lung cancer.

Turning to this clonotype: This beta chain turned up in a library designed for alpha chains; as an off-target read, its abundance says little. V usage is TRBV20-1 and J usage is TRBJ2-7; D gene unclear. Trimming pared 0 bases from V and 3 bases from J, leaving 9 bases between. Germline loops: CDR1 DFQATT, CDR2 SNEGSKA (reference sequence). There are 13 residues in the CDR3. CDR3 nucleotide sequence: TGCAGTGCTAGAGATTGGAGCGTCTACGAGCAGTACTTC. The encoded protein is CSARDWSVYEQYF.

This clonotype was observed at least ten times. Because this beta chain is a stray read in a library intended to capture alpha chains, its abundance should not be given much weight. The chain is built from TRBV29-1 and TRBJ2-3; 8 bases line up with TRBD1. Trimming removed 6 bases from V and 4 bases from J; junction bases left unmatched: 9. The CDR3 is 14 amino acids. CDR1 and CDR2 from the germline V gene are SQVTM and ANQGSEA. The CDR3 loop is CSVGGTGLADTQYF. In DNA, the CDR3 is TGCAGCGTAGGGGGGACAGGACTTGCAGATACGCAGTATTTT.

With respect to this clonotype: This beta chain is an off-target read within a library intended for alpha chains, so its frequency means little. CDR3 residues: CASRIGRRAPYNEQFF. CDR3 in DNA: TGTGCAAGTCGCATAGGTCGGAGGGCCCCCTACAATGAGCAGTTCTTC. The chain joins TRBV12-2 to TRBJ2-1; the table's D call, TRBD2, was not checked against the DNA. TRBV12-2 is noted as a pseudogene. This CDR3 has 16 residues.

This clonotype was recorded at least ten times. This beta chain represents an off-target read in a library built for alpha chains; its size is of limited meaning. The rearrangement links TRBV3-1 to TRBJ2-1, with D tentatively TRBD1 or TRBD2 (5 bases each). The CDR3 is made up of 14 amino acids. The V and J ends lost 1 base and 8 bases respectively, with 12 bases between them. CDR1 is LGHDT, CDR2 YNNKEL, per germline (reference sequence). CDR3: CASSQAGARDEQFF. In nucleotides, the CDR3 is TGTGCCAGCAGCCAAGCCGGGGCCCGGGATGAGCAGTTCTTC.

This clonotype was picked up many times. The library was designed around alpha chains, so this beta chain is a stray read whose abundance carries little weight. The rearrangement joins TRBV6-5 to TRBJ2-3; no definite D call. V lost 8 bases to trimming and J lost 2 bases, with 5 bases between them. CDR3 length: 11 amino acids. Per the germline V gene, CDR1 is MNHEY and CDR2 is SVGAGI. CDR3 DNA: TGTGCCAGCGGGTACACAGATACGCAGTATTTT. Its translation is CASGYTDTQYF.

As for this clonotype: Little can be read into the size of this beta chain, an off-target read in a library designed for alpha chains. The V gene is TRBV19, the J gene TRBJ1-5; 9 bases line up with TRBD1. The CDR3 runs to 18 residues. CDR1 and CDR2 (germline): LNHDA, SQIVND (reference sequence). J lost 3 bases, V lost 3 bases, and 12 bases had no gene match. DNA for the CDR3: TGTGCCAGTAGTATGAGCCACAGGGGGCAAGGTAACAATCAGCCCCAGCATTTT. Protein sequence: CASSMSHRGQGNNQPQHF.

This clonotype was seen ten or more times. This beta chain is a stray sequence in a library constructed for alpha chains; its clone size is not meaningful. V usage is TRBV4-2 and J usage is TRBJ2-2; perhaps TRBD1 as D (5 bases). Trimming removed 0 bases from V and 6 bases from J, with 17 bases in between. The germline V gene has CDR1 LGHNA and CDR2 YNFKEQ. This CDR3 contains 17 residues. Written as DNA, the CDR3 is TGTGCCAGCAGCCAAGAACGATCGGCCCAGGGCCCCGGGGAGCTGTTTTTT. Translation gives CASSQERSAQGPGELFF.

Many counts were recorded for this clonotype. The library was built for alpha chains, so this beta chain is an off-target read and its size means little. CDR3 nucleotide sequence: TGTGCCAGCAGTGCCCGGTACAGCTCTGGGGCCAACGTCCTGACTTTC. This sequence encodes CASSARYSSGANVLTF. V usage is TRBV6-1 and J usage is TRBJ2-6; no firm D call. CDR1 and CDR2 (germline): MNHNS, SASEGT. V gave up 4 bases and J gave up 0 bases, with 10 bases separating them. The length of the CDR3 is 16 residues.

This clonotype was counted only a few times. This beta chain is an unintended read in a library built for alpha chains; its size means little. The chain recombines TRBV6-2 or TRBV6-3 with TRBJ1-5; 10 bases map to TRBD1. J was trimmed by 1 base and V by 6 bases; bases with no gene match: 18. Germline V gives CDR1 MNHEY, CDR2 SVGEGT. The CDR3 has 20 residues. The CDR3 sequence: CASSRQGTGDRRASNQPQHF. DNA of the CDR3: TGTGCCAGCAGCCGCCAGGGGACAGGGGACAGAAGGGCGAGCAATCAGCCCCAGCATTTT.

This clonotype has a handful of counts. This beta chain represents an off-target read in a library built for alpha chains; its size is of limited meaning. The rearrangement joins TRBV7-8 to TRBJ1-2, with a possible D match to TRBD1 (6 bases). CDR3 length: 16 residues. The V gene's germline CDR1 is SGHVS and CDR2 FQNEAQ. The V gene lost 1 base and the J gene lost 0 bases, with 12 bases spanning the gap. For the CDR3, the DNA is TGTGCCAGCAGCTTAGAGGACAGACAATCTAACTATGGCTACACCTTC. It encodes CASSLEDRQSNYGYTF. Full variable domain (rest looked up from reference TRBV7-8 and TRBJ1-2): GAGVSQSPRYKVAKRGQDVALRCDPISGHVSLFWYQQALGQGPEFLTYFQNEAQLDKSGLPSDRFFAERPEGSVSTLKIQRTQQEDSAVYLCASSLEDRQSNYGYTFGSGTRLTVV.

This clonotype was counted at least ten times. This beta chain was picked up by a library intended for alpha chains and is off target, so its count carries little meaning. V gene TRBV6-1 combines with J gene TRBJ2-3; perhaps TRBD1 as D (6 bases). Germline values: CDR1 MNHNS, CDR2 SASEGT. V lost 3 bases and J 4 bases, leaving 14 bases between the germline ends. The CDR3 has 15 amino acids. Here the CDR3 DNA reads TGTGCCAGCAGTGACAGGGGTTCGGTAGCAGATACGCAGTATTTT. Translated, it gives CASSDRGSVADTQYF.

This clonotype was observed many times. Within a library made for alpha chains, this beta chain is off target, and its count is uninformative. The chain couples TRBV28 to TRBJ2-2; 8 positions agree with TRBD1. From germline, CDR1 is MDHEN and CDR2 SYDVKM. The V segment lost 8 bases and the J segment 5 bases; nucleotides outside the gene matches: 7. CDR3 length equals 14 residues. CDR3 bases: TGTGCCAGCGGCGGACAGGGTAATACCGGGGAGCTGTTTTTT. Protein product: CASGGQGNTGELFF.

There are many counts of this clonotype. Since it is a stray read in a library aimed at alpha chains, this beta chain has a size that is not meaningful. This sequence joins TRBV28 and TRBJ2-7; 7 bases agree with TRBD1. The junction had 10 bases not matched to a gene; V was cut back by 6 bases and J by 2 bases. CDR3 length: 15 residues. Germline CDR1 and CDR2: MDHEN and SYDVKM. The CDR3 DNA sequence: TGTGCCAGCAGCCCCACCGACAGGGTTCCCTACGAGCAGTACTTC. This codes for CASSPTDRVPYEQYF.

As for this clonotype: This beta chain turned up in a library designed for alpha chains; as an off-target read, its abundance says little. The rearrangement links TRBV10-3 to TRBJ1-4; D is perhaps TRBD1 (5 bases). CDR1 ENHRY and CDR2 SYGVKD come from the germline V gene. V was shortened by 3 bases and J by 8 bases, with 19 bases between the two germline ends. CDR3 size: 16 residues. The CDR3 spells CAISEPDRGRREKLFF. CDR3 sequence (DNA): TGTGCCATCAGTGAACCCGATAGGGGTCGCCGCGAAAAACTGTTTTTT.

This clonotype showed up many times. This beta chain is an off-target read within a library intended for alpha chains, so its frequency means little. The rearrangement joins TRBV6-2 or TRBV6-3 to TRBJ2-4, with 7 bases matching TRBD1. V lost 5 bases, J lost 4 bases, and 2 bases stayed unmatched. In germline, CDR1 is MNHEY, CDR2 SVGEGT. The CDR3 extends over 13 amino acids. CDR3 sequence reads: CASSPTGKNIQYF. In DNA, the CDR3 is TGTGCCAGCAGTCCGACAGGGAAAAACATTCAGTACTTC.